A single sample is the source of the 3 T cell receptor beta chains below, sequenced in a study of tissue T cells after allogeneic stem cell transplantation (dated by TCRdb to between 2021 and 2022). The receptor library was made with the immunoSEQ multiplex PCR assay. TCRdb re-hosts the immuneACCESS table, in-frame sequences only. Its copies lack some clones; in the studies checked, an unresolved V gene accounts for under half of them, and the cause for the rest is not known. This sample has 26,000 or so clones in its table, and about 89% of those were observed once. In total, the top ten clones hold approximately 2% of the sample. The time point label, read with the paper, signifies: recipient (host-origin) PBMCs collected before allo-HCT. The specimen was blood, collected before transplantation. Receptors originate from a male donor older than 55 who later had graft-versus-host disease after an allogeneic stem cell transplant.

V and J are TRBV4-2 and TRBJ1-5, with TRBD1 as a possible D gene (5 bases). V lost 4 bases and J 3 bases, leaving 16 bases between the germline ends. In germline, CDR1 is LGHNA, CDR2 YNFKEQ. This CDR3 region has 16 residues. The CDR3 loop reads CASSRQAGRDNQPQHF. DNA for the CDR3: TGTGCCAGCAGCCGCCAAGCGGGCAGGGACAATCAGCCCCAGCATTTT.

This rearrangement joins TRBV18 to TRBJ1-5, with D hard to call. Per the germline V gene, CDR1 is KGHSH and CDR2 is LQKENI. The CDR3 loop spans 16 amino acids. V lost 3 bases to trimming and J lost 4 bases, with 16 bases between them. CDR3 region: CASSPQNPGGNQPQHF. The CDR3 coding sequence is TGTGCCAGCTCACCGCAGAATCCGGGTGGAAATCAGCCCCAGCATTTT.

The V and J genes are TRBV18 and TRBJ2-6, with D uncertain. Trimming pared 3 bases from V and 0 bases from J, leaving 9 bases between. The CDR3 has 16 amino acids. The germline CDR1 and CDR2 sequences are KGHSH and LQKENI. The CDR3: CASSPRGSSGANVLTF. DNA of the CDR3: TGTGCCAGCTCACCCCGAGGTTCCTCTGGGGCCAACGTCCTGACTTTC.